The 29 T cell receptor beta chains presented below share a single source sample, sequenced in a study of blood T cell repertoires in COVID-19. Clones were sequenced by immunoSEQ multiplex PCR, and TCRdb holds only the in-frame ones, with some missing. The sample has 150,000 or so clones, around 79% seen once; the top ten hold roughly 11%. Sequenced input: PBMCs or T cells enriched from blood (not recorded which). The source of these receptors is a man aged 45 to 65 who had recovered from COVID-19.

This clone has at least ten counts. J is TRBJ1-6 and V is TRBV2; 9 bases are shared with TRBD1. CDR1 and CDR2 (germline): SNHLY, FYNNEI. The CDR3 is made up of 15 amino acids. V dropped 7 bases and J dropped 10; count of bases not matched to a gene: 11. CDR3 nucleotides: TGTGCCAGCAAGGTTTCGGACAGGGGAGAGTCACCCCTCCACTTT. Translating it yields CASKVSDRGESPLHF.

The V and J genes are TRBV20-1 and TRBJ1-2, with unresolved D. The CDR3 is made up of 11 amino acids. Germline V gene lookup returns CDR1 DFQATT and CDR2 SNEGSKA (reference sequence). The V and J ends lost 1 base and 6 bases respectively, with 6 bases between them. CDR3 residues: CSARALNGYTF. CDR3 bases: TGCAGTGCTAGAGCCCTAAATGGCTACACCTTC.

The J gene is TRBJ2-1, the V gene TRBV18; 8 bases line up with TRBD1. The CDR3 has 16 residues. V gave up 2 bases and J gave up 7 bases; unmatched junction bases: 10. Looked up from germline, CDR1 is KGHSH and CDR2 is LQKENI. The CDR3: CASSPIDRGPRNEQFF. CDR3 nucleotides: TGTGCCAGCTCACCAATCGACAGGGGCCCTCGGAATGAGCAGTTCTTC.

This clone has only a few counts. The V and J genes are TRBV14 and TRBJ2-3; D is perhaps TRBD1 (6 bases). The germline V gene has CDR1 SGHDN and CDR2 FVKESK. V lost 4 bases and J 0 bases, leaving 17 bases between the germline ends. This CDR3 has 17 residues. DNA for the CDR3: TGTGCCAGCAGCCCAAACCCAGGGGCCTCTAGCACAGATACGCAGTATTTT. Its protein is CASSPNPGASSTDTQYF.

This chain uses TRBV5-1 with TRBJ2-7, with a possible D match to TRBD2 (7 bases). CDR1 SGHRS and CDR2 YFSETQ come from the germline V gene. V shed 0 bases and J shed 0 bases, with 10 bases lying between them. This CDR3 has 15 amino acids. The CDR3 sequence is CASSLAGGPSYEQYF. The CDR3 bases are TGCGCCAGCAGCTTGGCCGGGGGGCCCTCCTACGAGCAGTACTTC.

The V and J genes are TRBV19 and TRBJ1-1; 7 bases fit TRBD1. Trimming at V came to 2 bases and at J to 4 bases, leaving 4 bases not matched to a gene. The germline CDR1 and CDR2 sequences are LNHDA and SQIVND (reference sequence). This CDR3 region has 14 residues. CDR3 in amino acids: CASSISGGSTEAFF. Written as DNA, the CDR3 is TGTGCCAGTAGTATATCAGGGGGGAGCACTGAAGCTTTCTTT.

The chain has TRBV3-1 (or the pseudogene TRBV3-2) and TRBJ2-7; 11 positions agree with TRBD2. CDR1 and CDR2 from the germline V gene are LGHDT and YNNKEL (reference sequence). The J segment lost 3 bases and the V segment lost 4 bases, leaving 8 bases of the junction unmatched. CDR3 size: 16 residues. In nucleotides, the CDR3 is TGTGCCAGCAGCCGAGGGGGGACTAGCGGAGTCTACGAGCAGTACTTC. Its translation: CASSRGGTSGVYEQYF.

V gene TRBV7-2 combines with J gene TRBJ2-1; TRBD2 matches at 11 bases. With 3 bases clipped from V and 5 bases from J, the junction kept 6 bases outside the gene matches. This CDR3 region has 16 residues. Germline assignment: CDR1 SGHTA and CDR2 FQGNSA. The CDR3 coding sequence is TGTGCCAGCAGCTTCTTAGCGGGGGGGCTCGACAATGAGCAGTTCTTC. This sequence encodes CASSFLAGGLDNEQFF.

J is TRBJ1-2 and V is TRBV19; 9 bases match TRBD1. Germline V gives CDR1 LNHDA, CDR2 SQIVND (reference sequence). The CDR3 sequence is 14 residues long. The V segment lost 4 bases and the J segment 7 bases; nucleotides outside the gene matches: 7. The CDR3 protein is CASSRRTGVGGYTF. DNA for the CDR3: TGTGCCAGTAGTAGGCGGACAGGGGTTGGTGGCTACACCTTC.

The V gene is TRBV11-2, the J gene TRBJ2-3, with 7 nucleotides matching TRBD1. Germline V CDR1 and CDR2: SGHAT, FQNNGV. The CDR3 is 14 residues long. With V trimmed by 7 bases and J by 6 bases, 10 bases remained unmatched. Here the CDR3 reads CASTDTGTVDTQYF. In DNA, the CDR3 is TGTGCCAGCACCGACACCGGGACAGTCGATACGCAGTATTTT. Full variable domain (remainder filled in from reference TRBV11-2 and TRBJ2-3): EAGVAQSPRYKIIEKRQSVAFWCNPISGHATLYWYQQILGQGPKLLIQFQNNGVVDDSQLPKDRFSAERLKGVDSTLKIQPAKLEDSAVYLCASTDTGTVDTQYFGPGTRLTVL.

The V gene is TRBV3-1 (or the pseudogene TRBV3-2), the J gene TRBJ2-7, with TRBD1 identical over 9 bases. Trimming removed 5 bases from V and 3 bases from J; junction bases left unmatched: 8. CDR3 size: 15 residues. Germline CDR1 is LGHDT and CDR2 is YNNKEL (reference sequence). In DNA, the CDR3 is TGTGCCAGCAGCGCAGGGACAGGGTCCAACTACGAGCAGTACTTC. It specifies CASSAGTGSNYEQYF.

In nucleotides, the CDR3 is TGTGCCAGCAGTTCAATTACAGGGGCGAACACTGAAGCTTTCTTT. It is translated as CASSSITGANTEAFF. J is TRBJ1-1 and V is TRBV27, with 7 bases matching TRBD1. This CDR3 spans 15 amino acids. With 4 bases clipped from V and 1 base from J, the junction kept 6 bases outside the gene matches. Germline values: CDR1 MNHEY, CDR2 SMNVEV (reference sequence).

In this sample, this clone turned up a few times. The gene calls are TRBV2 and TRBJ1-1, with D uncertain. The CDR3 covers 12 residues. Germline lookup yields CDR1 SNHLY and CDR2 FYNNEI. V was shortened by 3 bases and J by 4 bases, with 6 bases between the two germline ends. In DNA form, the CDR3 reads TGTGCCAGCAGTGACCCTCCCACTGAAGCTTTCTTT. It encodes CASSDPPTEAFF.

This clone was seen once. The chain combines TRBV5-1 with TRBJ2-6; no clear D. There are 14 residues in the CDR3. The ends were cut back, 2 bases at V and 0 bases at J, with 3 bases in the middle. From germline, CDR1 is SGHRS and CDR2 YFSETQ. In DNA form, the CDR3 reads TGCGCCAGCAGCTTCAGCTCTGGGGCCAACGTCCTGACTTTC. Amino acid sequence: CASSFSSGANVLTF.

This clone was recorded a few times. V usage is TRBV27 and J usage is TRBJ1-1; 8 bases line up with TRBD1. V was pared by 5 bases and J by 11 bases, with 13 bases of the junction left unmatched. Per germline, CDR1 MNHEY and CDR2 SMNVEV (reference sequence). The CDR3 contains 14 residues. Here the CDR3 DNA reads TGTGCCAGCAGTAGTTTACAGGGGGTGATACGTGCTTTCTTT. Amino acids: CASSSLQGVIRAFF.

This chain connects TRBV5-6 to TRBJ1-1; no firm D call. CDR3 length: 14 residues. V lost 1 base, J lost 3 bases, and 10 bases lay in between. CDR1 is SGHDT, CDR2 YYEEEE, per germline. CDR3 nucleotides: TGTGCCAGCAGCTTGCGAGGGATTTACACTGAAGCTTTCTTT. It translates to CASSLRGIYTEAFF.

J is TRBJ1-1 and V is TRBV27; D remains unclear. This CDR3 has 17 residues. Per the germline V gene, CDR1 is MNHEY and CDR2 is SMNVEV (reference sequence). V lost 2 bases, J lost 6 bases, and 22 bases lay in between. CDR3 sequence: CASSLPGHGTGRSEAFF. The CDR3 DNA is TGTGCCAGCAGTTTACCCGGCCACGGAACCGGGAGGTCTGAAGCTTTCTTT.

The sample holds a few counts of this clone. This chain uses TRBV6-1 with TRBJ2-7; D not resolved. CDR1 and CDR2 (germline): MNHNS, SASEGT. Trimming took off 3 bases at V and 6 bases at J, with 9 bases between the two ends. CDR3 length: 12 residues. The CDR3 region has the DNA TGTGCCAGCAGTGATCGGAGTGGCGAGCAGTACTTC. The encoded protein is CASSDRSGEQYF.

The chain recombines TRBV19 with TRBJ2-7, with 8 bases matching TRBD2. Germline CDR1 reads LNHDA; CDR2 reads SQIVND (reference sequence). This CDR3 has 12 residues. The CDR3 spells CVCGGSHWEQYF. DNA for the CDR3: TGTGTCTGCGGGGGGTCCCACTGGGAGCAGTACTTC.

This chain connects TRBV12-3 or TRBV12-4 to TRBJ2-2; D call uncertain. This CDR3 spans 13 amino acids. The ends were cut back, 6 bases at V and 6 bases at J, with 11 bases in the middle. CDR3 sequence (DNA): TGTGCCAGCAGCCCGTCCAGTCCCGGGGAGCTGTTTTTT. This codes for CASSPSSPGELFF.

The chain recombines TRBV5-6 with TRBJ2-5; 11 bases align to TRBD2. The CDR3 consists of 17 residues. With 2 bases clipped from V and 2 bases from J, the junction kept 8 bases outside the gene matches. The germline CDR1 and CDR2 sequences are SGHDT and YYEEEE. The CDR3 DNA reads as TGTGCCAGCAGCTTAATCGGGACTAGCGGATTTCAAGAGACCCAGTACTTC. Amino acids: CASSLIGTSGFQETQYF.

The genes are TRBV19 and TRBJ1-4, with 7 bases lining up with TRBD1. Per germline, CDR1 LNHDA and CDR2 SQIVND (reference sequence). V trimming: 5 bases; J trimming: 6 bases; junction bases outside the gene matches: 9. This CDR3 is 15 amino acids long. CDR3 DNA: TGTGCCAGTAGTGTACGACAGGGAAAGGATGAAAAACTGTTTTTT. It specifies CASSVRQGKDEKLFF.

V gene TRBV5-6 combines with J gene TRBJ2-5; 7 bases match TRBD1. In germline, CDR1 is SGHDT, CDR2 YYEEEE. V lost 4 bases, J lost 5 bases, and 17 bases stayed unmatched. The CDR3 is 17 residues long. CDR3 sequence: CASSLKTLGQARETQYF. The CDR3 DNA is TGTGCCAGCAGCCTCAAAACCCTAGGACAGGCTCGGGAGACCCAGTACTTC.

V gene TRBV6-5 combines with J gene TRBJ1-2; D is perhaps TRBD1 (6 bases). The CDR3 consists of 12 residues. CDR1 MNHEY and CDR2 SVGAGI come from the germline V gene. The V and J ends lost 3 bases and 8 bases respectively, with 10 bases between them. CDR3 protein: CASSYGGQGYTF. CDR3 bases: TGTGCCAGCAGTTATGGGGGCCAGGGCTACACCTTC.

This chain joins TRBV10-3 and TRBJ2-5, with D hard to call. CDR3 size: 12 residues. The germline CDR1 and CDR2 sequences are ENHRY and SYGVKD. The V and J ends lost 2 bases and 5 bases respectively, with 6 bases between them. CDR3 loop: CAISEPRETQYF. CDR3 coding DNA: TGTGCCATCAGTGAGCCCCGGGAGACCCAGTACTTC.

On this clone: One end of the junction is discordant with germline, which a read error may explain. The rearrangement links TRBV28 to TRBJ2-3; 12 nucleotides align to TRBD2. The CDR3 runs 16 residues. Germline lookup yields CDR1 MDHEN and CDR2 SYDVKM. As DNA, the CDR3 is TGTGCCAGCAGCCGCCCTAGCGGGGGGGCCACAAATACGCAGTATTTT. It encodes CASSRPSGGATNTQYF. The variable domain in full, completed from reference TRBV28 and TRBJ2-3, reads DVKVTQSSRYLVKRTGEKVFLECVQDMDHENMFWYRQDPGLGLRLIYFSYDVKMKEKGDIPEGYSVSREKKERFSLILESASTNQTSMYLCASSRPSGGATNTQYFGPGTRLTVL.

The J gene is TRBJ2-7, the V gene TRBV6-6; tentative D call: TRBD2 (5 bases). The CDR3 loop spans 15 amino acids. The germline V and J ends were trimmed by 5 bases and 2 bases, with 16 bases remaining between them. Germline-derived CDR1 and CDR2 are MNHNY and SVGAGI (reference sequence). For the CDR3, the DNA is TGTGCCAGCAGTCCCTTCGATCGGGGTGCCTACGAGCAGTACTTC. This sequence encodes CASSPFDRGAYEQYF.

This clone was detected only once. The chain combines TRBV9 with TRBJ2-3; TRBD2 is a possible D gene (5 bases). Deletions cut 4 bases from V and 0 bases from J, with 15 bases between. CDR3 length equals 16 residues. Germline CDR1 is SGDLS and CDR2 is YYNGEE. CDR3 DNA: TGTGCCAGCAGCCCCCGAGAGGGCGGGAGCACAGATACGCAGTATTTT. Translating gives CASSPREGGSTDTQYF. Full variable domain (outside the CDR3, taken from reference TRBV9 and TRBJ2-3): DSGVTQTPKHLITATGQRVTLRCSPRSGDLSVYWYQQSLDQGLQFLIQYYNGEERAKGNILERFSAQQFPDLHSELNLSSLELGDSALYFCASSPREGGSTDTQYFGPGTRLTVL.

V gene TRBV7-6 combines with J gene TRBJ2-2; the D gene is possibly TRBD2 (6 bases). This CDR3 is 14 amino acids long. Trimming removed 1 base from V and 8 bases from J, with 11 bases in between. The germline CDR1 and CDR2 sequences are SGHVS and FNYEAQ. The DNA of the CDR3 is TGTGCCAGCAGCTTAGGTGCGGGATCTGGGGAGCTGTTTTTT. Protein sequence: CASSLGAGSGELFF.